This T cell receptor beta chain was identified in a study of T cells in Graves' hyperthyroidism and ophthalmopathy. The investigators amplified TCR beta CDR3 regions from RNA transcripts. Initially, a first-round RT-PCR of the TCR CDR3 employed the HTBI primer set. TCRdb reprocessed the multiplex PCR reads via MiXCR and lists one record per CDR3 protein. The data contain some 800,000 distinct CDR3 sequences, about two fifths of them singletons. No progression to ophthalmopathy during 18 months of follow-up defined stable disease. This CDR3 region has 15 residues. Germline trimming cut 5 bases from V and 4 bases from J; bases unmatched to any gene: 9. Germline values: CDR1 SGHAT, CDR2 FQDESV (reference sequence).

The chain carries TRBV11-1 and TRBJ1-1, with TRBD1 matching 8 bases. Sequencing was performed on blood. The origin of this receptor is a man aged 18 to 30 with Graves' hyperthyroidism. The CDR3 DNA follows: TGTGCCAGCAGCGTGCAGGGGGCGGGTAGCACTGAAGCTTTCTTT. It is translated as CASSVQGAGSTEAFF.